The 24 T cell receptor beta chains given below trace back to one sample, sequenced in a study of blood T cell repertoires in COVID-19. The data were produced by immunoSEQ multiplex PCR, yet TCRdb's version contains in-frame clones alone and is incomplete. Of about 240,000 clones in the sample, 81% were seen once. The sequencing sample was made of peripheral blood. Receptors originate from a woman of 80 years or more with COVID-19, enrolled during active disease.

DNA of the CDR3: TGTGCCAGTAGTATCCGGGGGAAAGAGGAGACCCAGTACTTC. Translated, it gives CASSIRGKEETQYF. This chain joins TRBV19 and TRBJ2-5; TRBD2 is a possible D gene (6 bases). Per the germline V gene, CDR1 is LNHDA and CDR2 is SQIVND (reference sequence). V was cut by 3 bases and J by 5 bases, with 13 bases left in between. The CDR3 extends over 14 amino acids.

About this clone itself: Sequence at one end of the junction differs from germline and may be a read error. The chain carries TRBV6-4 and TRBJ1-1; 8 bases map to TRBD1. This CDR3 comprises 13 residues. From germline, CDR1 is MRHNA and CDR2 SNTAGT. CDR3 sequence reads: CASSAYRGTEAFF. The DNA for the CDR3 is TGTGCCAGCAGTGCCTACAGGGGGACTGAGGCTTTCTTT.

The chain couples TRBV28 to TRBJ1-1; the D gene is possibly TRBD1 (5 bases). Germline CDR1 reads MDHEN; CDR2 reads SYDVKM. This CDR3 is 12 amino acids long. The germline V and J ends were trimmed by 2 bases and 10 bases, with 11 bases remaining between them. The DNA for the CDR3 is TGTGCCAGCAGTTTAACAGGACAAAGAGCTTTCTTT. It encodes CASSLTGQRAFF.

V usage is TRBV6-5 and J usage is TRBJ2-7; possibly TRBD2 for D (6 bases). Trimming stripped 3 bases from V and 4 bases from J, with 13 bases between. The germline V gene encodes CDR1 MNHEY and CDR2 SVGAGI. The CDR3 covers 14 residues. The CDR3 sequence is CASSYGGGLYEQYF. The DNA of the CDR3 is TGTGCCAGCAGTTATGGGGGAGGACTTTACGAGCAGTACTTC.

V usage is TRBV5-4 and J usage is TRBJ2-6, with a weak D call TRBD2 (6 bases). V was clipped by 4 bases and J by 13 bases, with 24 bases between them. Germline loops: CDR1 SGHNT, CDR2 YYREEE (reference sequence). The CDR3 runs 16 residues. The CDR3 DNA is TGTGCCAGCAGCCTTGGGGGGAGAAGGCCGGGTGAAGTCCTGACTTTC. This encodes CASSLGGRRPGEVLTF.

The chain combines TRBV3-1 (or the pseudogene TRBV3-2) with TRBJ1-2; tentative D call: TRBD1 (6 bases). V was clipped by 4 bases and J by 2 bases, with 17 bases between them. This CDR3 has 16 residues. Germline V gene data show CDR1 as LGHDT and CDR2 as YNNKEL (reference sequence). CDR3 in amino acids: CASSRKGGRSNYGYTF. CDR3 sequence (DNA): TGTGCCAGCAGCCGGAAAGGGGGACGTTCGAACTATGGCTACACCTTC.

The gene calls are TRBV30 and TRBJ2-3; 7 nucleotides line up with TRBD1. Germline-derived CDR1 and CDR2 are GTSNPN and SVGIG (reference sequence). The V segment lost 3 bases and the J segment 11 bases; nucleotides outside the gene matches: 5. This CDR3 contains 11 residues. CDR3 sequence reads: CAWRARTGQYF. Here the CDR3 DNA reads TGTGCCTGGAGGGCAAGGACAGGGCAGTATTTT. The complete variable domain, with remaining parts taken from reference TRBV30 and TRBJ2-3, reads SQTIHQWPATLVQPVGSPLSLECTVEGTSNPNLYWYRQAAGRGLQLLFYSVGIGQISSEVPQNLSASRPQDRQFILSSKKLLLSDSGFYLCAWRARTGQYFGPGTRLTVL.

This chain links TRBV27 with TRBJ2-3; 10 bases agree with TRBD2. This CDR3 comprises 15 residues. Germline V CDR1 and CDR2: MNHEY, SMNVEV (reference sequence). The trim removed 5 bases at V and 5 bases at J, leaving 7 bases unmatched. The CDR3 DNA sequence: TGTGCCAGCAGTCCCCTCCGGACTAGCGGAGATACGCAGTATTTT. Its protein is CASSPLRTSGDTQYF.

This clone was detected only once. The chain joins TRBV2 to TRBJ1-2; 11 nucleotides match TRBD1. The CDR3 loop spans 15 amino acids. The J segment lost 8 bases and the V segment lost 5 bases, leaving 10 bases of the junction unmatched. Germline V gene data show CDR1 as SNHLY and CDR2 as FYNNEI. CDR3 bases: TGTGCCAGCAGTTTCCAAGGACAGGGGGCGAACGGCTACACCTTC. Translation gives CASSFQGQGANGYTF.

Concerning this clone itself: This may be a read error, as it is one base from a much larger clone. In the same sample, other DNA sequences code for this CDR3. The rearrangement uses TRBV3-1 (or the pseudogene TRBV3-2) and TRBJ1-1, with 7 bases identical to TRBD1. Germline CDR1 is LGHDT and CDR2 is YNNKEL (reference sequence). With 4 bases clipped from V and 1 base from J, the junction kept 3 bases outside the gene matches. The CDR3 contains 14 residues. The CDR3 coding sequence is TGTGCCAGCAGCCCGTGGACAGGGAACACTGAAGCTTTCTTT. This sequence encodes CASSPWTGNTEAFF.

For this clone: At one of its ends the junction is not consistent with the germline gene, which may arise from a read error. This chain connects TRBV24-1 to TRBJ2-3, with D possibly being TRBD2 (5 bases). This CDR3 contains 13 residues. Germline V gene lookup returns CDR1 KGHDR and CDR2 SFDVKD. CDR3 DNA: TGTGCCACCAGTGATCCTAGCAAAGATACGCAGTATTTT. It specifies CATSDPSKDTQYF.

The V call is TRBV20-1, the J call TRBJ2-1, with 7 bases matching TRBD2. Germline CDR1 is DFQATT and CDR2 is SNEGSKA (reference sequence). Losses at the gene ends were 5 bases for V and 8 bases for J; bases not matched to a gene: 3. CDR3 length: 11 residues. CDR3 nucleotides: TGCAGTGCTGCCGGGGGGTATGAGCAGTTCTTC. Its protein is CSAAGGYEQFF.

V usage is TRBV24-1 and J usage is TRBJ2-2; D call uncertain. The CDR3 has 13 amino acids. Trimming left V 2 bases short and J 7 bases short, with 7 bases between. CDR1 is KGHDR, CDR2 SFDVKD, per germline. This CDR3 reads CATSDYVGGELFF. CDR3 sequence (DNA): TGTGCCACCAGTGATTACGTCGGCGGGGAGCTGTTTTTT.

This chain uses TRBV30 with TRBJ2-2, with a weak D call TRBD1 (5 bases). Germline V gene sequence: CDR1 GTSNPN, CDR2 SVGIG (reference sequence). The CDR3 is made up of 17 amino acids. Between the trimmed V and J ends, which lost 3 bases and 0 bases, there was a span of 17 bases. CDR3 protein: CAWRQRGSLTNTGELFF. DNA of the CDR3: TGTGCCTGGAGGCAAAGGGGCAGTTTAACGAACACCGGGGAGCTGTTTTTT. Full variable domain (remainder filled in from reference TRBV30 and TRBJ2-2): SQTIHQWPATLVQPVGSPLSLECTVEGTSNPNLYWYRQAAGRGLQLLFYSVGIGQISSEVPQNLSASRPQDRQFILSSKKLLLSDSGFYLCAWRQRGSLTNTGELFFGEGSRLTVL.

This clone appeared once. The rearrangement joins TRBV7-9 to TRBJ2-7; 9 bases are a match to TRBD1. V lost 3 bases and J lost 5; bases outside the gene matches: 5. The germline CDR1 and CDR2 sequences are SEHNR and FQNEAQ (reference sequence). CDR3 size: 14 residues. The CDR3: CASSFPGQGNEQYF. CDR3 coding DNA: TGTGCCAGCAGCTTCCCCGGACAGGGGAACGAGCAGTACTTC.

The CDR3 spells CASSPQGVQETQYF. CDR3 in DNA: TGTGCCAGCTCACCCCAGGGTGTCCAAGAGACCCAGTACTTC. V is TRBV18 and J is TRBJ2-5, with TRBD1 as a possible D gene (5 bases). Trimming shortened V by 3 bases and J by 1 base, and 9 bases separated the two germline ends. Germline V gives CDR1 KGHSH, CDR2 LQKENI. The CDR3 has 14 amino acids.

The chain recombines TRBV24-1 with TRBJ1-5; 7 positions agree with TRBD1. This CDR3 has 14 residues. Losses at the gene ends were 5 bases for V and 6 bases for J; bases not matched to a gene: 6. Germline CDR1 reads KGHDR; CDR2 reads SFDVKD. CDR3 sequence: CATSGRDSVQPQHF. The CDR3 nucleotides are TGTGCCACCAGTGGGAGGGACAGCGTTCAGCCCCAGCATTTT.

This sequence joins TRBV19 and TRBJ1-2, with 7 bases fitting TRBD1. J was trimmed by 3 bases and V by 4 bases; bases with no gene match: 5. Germline V gene data show CDR1 as LNHDA and CDR2 as SQIVND (reference sequence). The CDR3 runs to 14 residues. DNA for the CDR3: TGTGCCAGTAGTAGCCCAGGGGGTGACTATGGCTACACCTTC. Translated, it gives CASSSPGGDYGYTF.

This sequence joins TRBV9 and TRBJ1-2, with D perhaps matching TRBD1 (6 bases). In germline, CDR1 is SGDLS, CDR2 YYNGEE. The V gene lost 5 bases and the J gene lost 0 bases, with 14 bases spanning the gap. The length of the CDR3 is 15 residues. Here the CDR3 DNA reads TGTGCCAGCAGGTCCCCGGGACAACCTAACTATGGCTACACCTTC. As protein: CASRSPGQPNYGYTF.

This chain uses TRBV9 with TRBJ2-5; a weak D match, TRBD2 (7 bases). There are 16 residues in the CDR3. Germline V gene lookup returns CDR1 SGDLS and CDR2 YYNGEE. V lost 3 bases and J lost 4, with 19 bases in between. In nucleotides, the CDR3 is TGTGCCAGCAGCGCCGGAGGGGGGGGCCCCCGAGAGACCCAGTACTTC. Its translation is CASSAGGGGPRETQYF. Full variable domain (rest looked up from reference TRBV9 and TRBJ2-5): DSGVTQTPKHLITATGQRVTLRCSPRSGDLSVYWYQQSLDQGLQFLIQYYNGEERAKGNILERFSAQQFPDLHSELNLSSLELGDSALYFCASSAGGGGPRETQYFGPGTRLLVL.

V gene TRBV10-1 combines with J gene TRBJ1-1; TRBD1 aligns across 7 bases. Germline V CDR1 and CDR2: WNHNN, SYGVQD (reference sequence). The CDR3 runs to 15 residues. V dropped 6 bases and J dropped 4; count of bases not matched to a gene: 11. CDR3 coding DNA: TGCGCCAGCAGCAAACCGGGACAGCCTCCCACTGAAGCTTTCTTT. It is translated as CASSKPGQPPTEAFF.

V and J are TRBV19 and TRBJ1-2; 9 bases are shared with TRBD1. Germline V lookup: CDR1 LNHDA, CDR2 SQIVND (reference sequence). The CDR3 covers 16 residues. V lost 7 bases, J lost 2 bases, and 11 bases stayed unmatched. The CDR3 spells CASTPGTGRENYGYTF. As DNA, the CDR3 is TGTGCCAGTACGCCCGGGACAGGGCGCGAGAACTATGGCTACACCTTC.

The V gene is TRBV7-2, the J gene TRBJ2-4, with no clear D. This CDR3 comprises 17 residues. The ends were cut back, 4 bases at V and 6 bases at J, with 22 bases in the middle. The germline V gene encodes CDR1 SGHTA and CDR2 FQGNSA. The CDR3 spells CASSSTPRVAGRNIQYF. The DNA of the CDR3 is TGTGCCAGCAGCTCCACCCCCCGGGTGGCTGGCCGAAACATTCAGTACTTC.

The chain uses TRBV5-1 and TRBJ1-1; perhaps TRBD1 as D (5 bases). Trimming left V 5 bases short and J 3 bases short, with 11 bases between. The CDR3 extends over 13 amino acids. Per the germline V gene, CDR1 is SGHRS and CDR2 is YFSETQ. The CDR3 region is CASRLGGDTEAFF. The CDR3 DNA follows: TGCGCCAGCAGACTCGGAGGGGACACTGAAGCTTTCTTT.